The entry below describes one T cell receptor (beta chain). In germline, CDR1 is MNHNS, CDR2 SASEGT. The CDR3 covers 14 residues. V shed 2 bases and J 4 bases; nucleotides not matched to a gene: 0. The source of the sample is a study of metastatic and nonmetastatic thyroid tumors. MiXCR was used by TCRdb to re-call the PCR reads. The table has just over 15,000 clones, 3.5% to 4.5% seen once; the top ten hold 20% to 30%. All patients were untreated before thyroid surgery. The chain couples TRBV6-1 to TRBJ2-3; 10 bases agree with TRBD2. The sequence was collected from a female donor with papillary thyroid cancer or a benign thyroid nodule (not recorded which). Some clones in this sample may be carry-over from other donors' samples. Input material: tumor tissue. The DNA of the CDR3 is TGTGCCAGCAGTGAACTAGCGGGAGCAGATACGCAGTATTTT. This codes for CASSELAGADTQYF.